This T cell receptor beta chain was captured in a study of blood T cells in healthy people across ages. Through a sample-barcoded 5' primer and a J-beta primer mix, a second PCR was run for roughly 6 to 11 cycles. Each CDR3 protein gets one entry after TCRdb re-called the 5' RACE reads with MiXCR. The data show roughly 1,500,000 distinct CDR3 sequences, with around 36% seen just once and approximately 10% held by the top ten. Unmatched junction bases numbered 3, after V lost 3 bases and J lost 0 bases. The CDR3 has 17 amino acids. The chain has TRBV12-3 or TRBV12-4 and TRBJ2-6; 9 bases line up with TRBD1. The sample was blood. The source is a woman aged 25 to 45 in good health. CDR3 DNA sequence: TGTGCCAGCAGTTTCACAGGGGGCGGCTCTGGGGCCAACGTCCTGACTTTC. The encoded protein is CASSFTGGGSGANVLTF.